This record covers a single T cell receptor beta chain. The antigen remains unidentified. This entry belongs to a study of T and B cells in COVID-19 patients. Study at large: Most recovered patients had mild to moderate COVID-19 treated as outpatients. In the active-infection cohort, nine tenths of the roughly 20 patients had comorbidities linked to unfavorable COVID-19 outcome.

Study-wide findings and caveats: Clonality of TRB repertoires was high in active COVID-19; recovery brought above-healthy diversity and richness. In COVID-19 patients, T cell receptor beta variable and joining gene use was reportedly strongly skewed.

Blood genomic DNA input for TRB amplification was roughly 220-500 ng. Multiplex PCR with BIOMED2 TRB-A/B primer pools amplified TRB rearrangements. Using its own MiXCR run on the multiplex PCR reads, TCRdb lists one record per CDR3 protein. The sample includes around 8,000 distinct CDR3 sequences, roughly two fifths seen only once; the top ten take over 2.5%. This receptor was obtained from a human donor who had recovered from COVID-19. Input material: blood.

CDR3 sequence reads: CASSGIGQNTDTQYF. Here the CDR3 DNA reads TGTGCCAGCAGCGGGATCGGACAGAACACAGATACGCAGTATTTT. The chain carries TRBV5-4 and TRBJ2-3, with D possibly being TRBD1 (6 bases). Germline lookup yields CDR1 SGHNT and CDR2 YYREEE (reference sequence). V lost 4 bases and J 2 bases, leaving 14 bases between the germline ends. CDR3 size: 15 residues.